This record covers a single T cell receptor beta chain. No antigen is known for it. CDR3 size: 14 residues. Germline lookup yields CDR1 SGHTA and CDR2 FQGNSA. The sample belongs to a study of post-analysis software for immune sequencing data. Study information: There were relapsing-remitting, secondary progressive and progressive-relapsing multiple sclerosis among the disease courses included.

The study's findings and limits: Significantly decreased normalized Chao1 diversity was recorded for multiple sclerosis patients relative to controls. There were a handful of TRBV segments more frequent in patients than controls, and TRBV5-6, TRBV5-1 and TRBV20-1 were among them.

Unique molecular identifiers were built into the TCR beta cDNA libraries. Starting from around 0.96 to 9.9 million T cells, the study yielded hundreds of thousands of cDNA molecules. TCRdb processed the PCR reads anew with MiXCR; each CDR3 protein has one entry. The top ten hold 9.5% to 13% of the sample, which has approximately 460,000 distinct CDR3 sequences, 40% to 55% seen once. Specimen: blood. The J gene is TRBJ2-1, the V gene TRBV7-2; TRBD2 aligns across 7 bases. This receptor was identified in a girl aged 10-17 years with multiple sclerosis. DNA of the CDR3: TGTGCGACCACCGGGCGGGAGAACTACAATGAGCAGTTCTTC. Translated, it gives CATTGRENYNEQFF.